This entry lists 17 T cell receptor beta chains sequenced from one sample in a study of blood T cell repertoires in COVID-19 (dated by TCRdb to about 2020). The method was the immunoSEQ multiplex PCR assay. The clones in this table, taken by TCRdb from immuneACCESS, are in-frame only. Not every clone is retained; where verified, under half of the shortfall comes from an unresolved V gene, and the cause of the rest is unknown. This sample is represented by hundreds of thousands of clones; 87% of them were singletons. 6% of the sample is held by the ten biggest clonotypes. Input material: PBMCs or T cells enriched from blood (not recorded which). The receptors stem from a woman aged 40 to 50 who had recovered from COVID-19.

In nucleotides, the CDR3 is TGTGCCAGCAGCGATAGCGGGCCCTACTCCGATACGCAGTATTTT. Translated: CASSDSGPYSDTQYF. V is TRBV9 and J is TRBJ2-3, with 7 bases identical to TRBD2. V gave up 3 bases and J gave up 6 bases; unmatched junction bases: 10. This CDR3 contains 15 residues. Germline loops: CDR1 SGDLS, CDR2 YYNGEE.

The rearrangement joins TRBV5-4 to TRBJ2-3; D may be TRBD2 (6 bases). Germline V CDR1 and CDR2: SGHNT, YYREEE (reference sequence). With 6 bases removed from V and 6 bases from J, the gap between germline ends came to 17 bases. The CDR3 sequence is 14 residues long. The CDR3 nucleotides read TGTGCCAGCACCATAAGTAGCGGTTACGATACGCAGTATTTT. Its translation: CASTISSGYDTQYF.

The rearrangement uses TRBV27 and TRBJ1-2; 8 bases match TRBD1. The CDR3 totals 19 residues. The ends lost 6 bases at V and 7 bases at J; junction bases unmatched: 25. The germline CDR1 and CDR2 sequences are MNHEY and SMNVEV (reference sequence). Here the CDR3 reads CASSSTFRTGSVGDPGYTF. The CDR3, as DNA: TGTGCCAGCAGCTCCACATTCCGGACAGGGAGTGTTGGGGATCCTGGCTACACCTTC.

This rearrangement joins TRBV11-2 to TRBJ2-4; the match to TRBD2 covers 9 bases. The CDR3 is made up of 18 amino acids. V trimming: 5 bases; J trimming: 3 bases; junction bases outside the gene matches: 14. Germline V gene data show CDR1 as SGHAT and CDR2 as FQNNGV. CDR3 residues: CASSPRAGGPVGKNIQYF. As DNA, the CDR3 is TGTGCCAGCAGCCCCCGGGCGGGAGGGCCGGTAGGCAAAAACATTCAGTACTTC.

This clone was recorded once. The gene calls are TRBV24-1 and TRBJ1-4; possibly TRBD1 for D (5 bases). This CDR3 contains 15 residues. Germline V CDR1 and CDR2: KGHDR, SFDVKD. V shed 3 bases and J shed 5 bases, with 12 bases lying between them. CDR3 in amino acids: CATSDGGTPNEKLFF. CDR3 coding DNA: TGTGCCACCAGTGATGGGGGGACCCCGAATGAAAAACTGTTTTTT.

The V gene is TRBV3-1 (or the pseudogene TRBV3-2), the J gene TRBJ1-2; the match to TRBD1 covers 7 bases. The CDR3 sequence is 12 residues long. V lost 6 bases, J lost 2 bases, and 0 bases stayed unmatched. The germline gives CDR1 LGHDT, CDR2 YNNKEL (reference sequence). This chain's CDR3 is CASRGQNYGYTF. CDR3 bases: TGTGCCAGCAGGGGACAGAACTATGGCTACACCTTC.

The chain uses TRBV5-4 and TRBJ2-3; D gene unclear. V shed 0 bases and J shed 2 bases, with 10 bases lying between them. The germline V gene encodes CDR1 SGHNT and CDR2 YYREEE (reference sequence). The CDR3 has 15 residues. The CDR3 spells CASSLDPDATDTQYF. The CDR3 nucleotides are TGTGCCAGCAGCTTGGACCCAGATGCCACAGATACGCAGTATTTT.

The DNA for the CDR3 is TGTGCCAGCAGCTCCCTCTCAGGGATAAATTCACCCCTCCACTTT. Translating it yields CASSSLSGINSPLHF. V gene TRBV3-1 (or the pseudogene TRBV3-2) combines with J gene TRBJ1-6, with TRBD1 as a possible D gene (5 bases). V dropped 5 bases and J dropped 7 bases, with 15 bases sitting between them. Germline values: CDR1 LGHDT, CDR2 YNNKEL (reference sequence). The CDR3 totals 15 residues.

The chain combines TRBV29-1 with TRBJ2-7, with D uncertain. The CDR3 spans 13 residues. V was trimmed by 5 bases and J by 2 bases, leaving 13 bases between them. From germline, CDR1 is SQVTM and CDR2 ANQGSEA. The CDR3 reads CSVQRSPAYEQYF. CDR3 nucleotide sequence: TGCAGCGTTCAGAGGTCCCCTGCCTACGAGCAGTACTTC.

The gene calls are TRBV20-1 and TRBJ1-1, with a tentative D call TRBD1 (6 bases). Per germline, CDR1 DFQATT and CDR2 SNEGSKA (reference sequence). The CDR3 totals 10 residues. Trimming shortened V by 6 bases and J by 9 bases, and 11 bases separated the two germline ends. CDR3: CSARTDKAFF. CDR3 DNA sequence: TGCAGTGCCAGGACAGACAAAGCTTTCTTT.

The CDR3, as DNA: TGTGCCAGCAGCCAGATGGTAGCGGGTACCGGGGAGCTGTTTTTT. This codes for CASSQMVAGTGELFF. The chain uses TRBV3-1 (or the pseudogene TRBV3-2) and TRBJ2-2; 7 nucleotides line up with TRBD2. Per the germline V gene, CDR1 is LGHDT and CDR2 is YNNKEL (reference sequence). The ends lost 3 bases at V and 5 bases at J; junction bases unmatched: 6. This CDR3 comprises 15 residues.

The chain has TRBV3-1 (or the pseudogene TRBV3-2) and TRBJ1-3, with a possible D match to TRBD1 (5 bases). The CDR3 is made up of 15 amino acids. Germline lookup yields CDR1 LGHDT and CDR2 YNNKEL (reference sequence). Trimming left V 4 bases short and J 0 bases short, with 10 bases between. DNA of the CDR3: TGTGCCAGCAGCCGCGACAGAAGCTCTGGAAACACCATATATTTT. Translating gives CASSRDRSSGNTIYF.

The rearrangement joins TRBV6-5 to TRBJ2-7; TRBD2 matches 7 bases. This CDR3 comprises 14 residues. V trimming: 6 bases; J trimming: 4 bases; junction bases outside the gene matches: 9. Germline CDR1 and CDR2: MNHEY and SVGAGI. The CDR3 loop is CASRRDLAAYEQYF. The CDR3 DNA sequence: TGTGCCAGCAGGCGAGATCTAGCGGCGTACGAGCAGTACTTC.

This clone has just a few counts. This chain links TRBV28 with TRBJ1-5; D gene uncertain. The germline gives CDR1 MDHEN, CDR2 SYDVKM. Trimming pared 6 bases from V and 0 bases from J, leaving 9 bases between. This CDR3 has 14 residues. The CDR3 nucleotides are TGTGCCAGCAGGTTAGGCCTTAGCAATCAGCCCCAGCATTTT. This encodes CASRLGLSNQPQHF.

The chain uses TRBV6-2 or TRBV6-3 and TRBJ1-5, with 9 bases matching TRBD1. The CDR3 covers 15 residues. The trim removed 2 bases at V and 3 bases at J, leaving 2 bases unmatched. CDR1 and CDR2 (germline): MNHEY, SVGEGT. CDR3 sequence: CASSYRQGVNQPQHF. The CDR3 bases are TGTGCCAGCAGTTACCGACAGGGGGTCAATCAGCCCCAGCATTTT.

This clone was detected a few times. The rearrangement links TRBV4-1 to TRBJ2-2, with D tentatively TRBD1 (5 bases). The CDR3 is 15 residues long. V was pared by 3 bases and J by 0 bases, with 8 bases between. CDR1 and CDR2 from the germline V gene are MGHRA and YSYEKL. CDR3 bases: TGCGCCAGCAGCCACGCGACAGCGAACACCGGGGAGCTGTTTTTT. Residues: CASSHATANTGELFF.

V usage is TRBV6-2 or TRBV6-3 and J usage is TRBJ2-4, with D possibly matching TRBD2 (5 bases). Germline V gene lookup returns CDR1 MNHEY and CDR2 SVGEGT. The CDR3 sequence is 15 residues long. The V end was cut by 5 bases, the J end by 0 bases, with 11 bases between. CDR3: CASSTRGLAKNIQYF. CDR3 in DNA: TGTGCCAGCAGTACGCGCGGGCTAGCCAAAAACATTCAGTACTTC.